The next 4 T cell receptor beta chains were all read from a single sample in a study of T cells after yellow fever vaccination. One entry per CDR3 protein, called by TCRdb with MiXCR from the 5' RACE reads. This table holds over 250,000 distinct CDR3 sequences, 4.1% found once. Here the sequenced sample was PBMCs, taken 5 days after the yellow fever booster vaccination. These receptor sequences come from a man aged 18 to 30 who received the YFV17D yellow fever vaccine.

This clonotype came up a few times. Relative to the germline gene, one junction end is altered; a read error may explain this. The chain recombines TRBV11-2 with TRBJ2-1; possibly TRBD1 or TRBD2 for D (5 bases each). The CDR3 has 17 amino acids. The V gene's germline CDR1 is SGHAT and CDR2 FQNNGV. The CDR3 DNA sequence: TGTGCCAGCAGCTTAGAGTACAGGTGGGAGTCCTCCAATGAGCAGTTCTTC. It codes for CASSLEYRWESSNEQFF.

The chain recombines TRBV6-2 or TRBV6-3 with TRBJ2-5; TRBD2 matches 9 bases. In germline, CDR1 is MNHEY, CDR2 SVGEGT. The CDR3 consists of 16 residues. Trimming at V came to 5 bases and at J to 2 bases, leaving 9 bases not matched to a gene. The CDR3 region is CASSTGTSMAQETQYF. CDR3 bases: TGTGCCAGCAGTACCGGGACTAGCATGGCACAAGAGACCCAGTACTTC.

The chain combines TRBV10-3 with TRBJ1-6; D remains unclear. In germline, CDR1 is ENHRY, CDR2 SYGVKD. This CDR3 is built from 15 residues. Trimming cost V 0 bases and J 5 bases, with 8 bases left between them. The CDR3 region is CAISESSENNSPLHF. CDR3 sequence (DNA): TGTGCCATCAGTGAGTCGAGCGAGAATAATTCACCCCTCCACTTT.

This clonotype was detected many times. This rearrangement joins TRBV20-1 to TRBJ2-1; possible D gene TRBD2, 6 bases. V was cut by 6 bases and J by 8 bases, with 20 bases left in between. CDR1 and CDR2 (germline): DFQATT, SNEGSKA (reference sequence). The CDR3 consists of 14 residues. The CDR3 here is CSAPGDAYGDEQFF. The CDR3 DNA sequence: TGCAGTGCCCCGGGGGACGCGTACGGCGATGAGCAGTTCTTC.